Each of the 18 T cell receptor beta chains below was sequenced from the same sample in a study of T cells expressing NK-cell markers. TCRdb re-called the 5' RACE reads and shows each CDR3 protein once, DNA omitted. There are approximately 550,000 distinct CDR3 sequences in the sample, with 3% to 4.5% held by the top ten. The sample consisted of blood T cells: a sorted CD56 or NKG2C T cell subset, CD4+ or CD8+ T cells, or bulk PBMC T cells (not recorded which). All receptors derive from a man aged 18 to 30 in good health.

This chain uses TRBV6-2 or TRBV6-3 with TRBJ2-5; TCRdb calls TRBD1, which cannot be checked without DNA. CDR3 length: 12 residues. Germline CDR1 reads MNHEY; CDR2 reads SVGEGT. The CDR3 protein is CASSPVEETQYF.

CDR3 protein: CASSYDRGHNSPLHF. The chain couples TRBV4-3 to TRBJ1-6; with no DNA, the TCRdb D assignment of TRBD1 cannot be verified. CDR3 length: 15 residues. Germline-derived CDR1 and CDR2 are LGHNA and YSLEER.

The V call is TRBV4-2, the J call TRBJ2-5; TCRdb picks TRBD2, but there is no DNA to check that call. CDR1 and CDR2 (germline): LGHNA, YNFKEQ. The CDR3 runs 19 residues. The CDR3 sequence: CASSQELRTSGRLVETQYF.

This chain uses TRBV7-6 with TRBJ2-6; TCRdb's assignment of TRBD1 cannot be checked, as there is no DNA. From germline, CDR1 is SGHVS and CDR2 FNYEAQ. CDR3 length: 18 residues. This CDR3 is CASSPLGPTPSGANVLTF. The full variable domain, in which reference TRBV7-6 and TRBJ2-6 provide the parts outside the CDR3, is GAGVSQSPRYKVTKRGQDVALRCDPISGHVSLYWYRQALGQGPEFLTYFNYEAQQDKSGLPNDRFSAERPEGSISTLTIQRTEQRDSAMYRCASSPLGPTPSGANVLTFGAGSRLTVL.

The chain carries TRBV7-6 and TRBJ2-5. The CDR3 has 16 amino acids. Looked up from germline, CDR1 is SGHVS and CDR2 is FNYEAQ. The CDR3 region is CASSLVFRPGQETQYF.

The chain combines TRBV30 with TRBJ2-1; TCRdb proposes TRBD2, but this gene call is untestable without DNA. Germline V gene lookup returns CDR1 GTSNPN and CDR2 SVGIG (reference sequence). The CDR3 runs 20 residues. CDR3 amino acids: CAWSSLGGLAGPSSYNEQFF.

The chain employs TRBV29-1 and TRBJ2-1; TCRdb reports TRBD2, a call that lacks DNA to check it against. Germline CDR1 reads SQVTM; CDR2 reads ANQGSEA. CDR3 size: 14 residues. This chain's CDR3 is CSVARLAGGNEQFF.

This chain joins TRBV6-2 or TRBV6-3 and TRBJ2-7; TCRdb calls TRBD2, which cannot be checked without DNA. The CDR3 loop spans 13 amino acids. CDR1 is MNHEY, CDR2 SVGEGT, per germline. CDR3 region: CASSEGTSYEQYF.

The chain joins TRBV15 to TRBJ2-6; TCRdb indicates TRBD1, and absent DNA this call remains unverified. CDR3 length: 19 amino acids. Germline values: CDR1 LNHNV, CDR2 YYDKDF (reference sequence). This chain's CDR3 is CATSRAHRVEGTGANVLTF.

The chain employs TRBV12-3 or TRBV12-4 and TRBJ1-3; TCRdb names TRBD1, which stays unverified in the absence of DNA. The CDR3 is 14 amino acids. The CDR3 sequence is CASSRTGTGNTIYF.

The J gene is TRBJ2-1, the V gene TRBV6-1; TCRdb calls TRBD2, which cannot be checked without DNA. CDR3 length: 14 residues. Germline V gives CDR1 MNHNS, CDR2 SASEGT. CDR3 amino acids: CASSGTRWNNEQFF.

The chain links TRBV11-2 to TRBJ1-5. The CDR3 is made up of 17 amino acids. CDR1 SGHAT and CDR2 FQNNGV come from the germline V gene. This chain's CDR3 is CASSLDYGQGGIQPQHF.

The rearrangement joins TRBV27 to TRBJ2-7; TCRdb designates TRBD1, a call that cannot be tested without DNA. The CDR3 is 14 residues long. Germline V gene sequence: CDR1 MNHEY, CDR2 SMNVEV (reference sequence). The CDR3 loop is CASSLSPDRAEQYF.

The J gene is TRBJ2-1, the V gene TRBV27; no DNA is available, so the TRBD1 call from TCRdb remains unchecked. Germline CDR1 is MNHEY and CDR2 is SMNVEV (reference sequence). The CDR3 loop spans 16 amino acids. The chain's CDR3 is CASSTPTGTKYNEQFF.

The genes are TRBV9 and TRBJ2-2. This CDR3 is built from 15 residues. Germline CDR1 reads SGDLS; CDR2 reads YYNGEE. CDR3 residues: CASSATHGVGGELFF.

V usage is TRBV2 and J usage is TRBJ2-5; TCRdb selects TRBD2, and the lack of DNA leaves this call unchecked. The CDR3 has 15 amino acids. Looked up from germline, CDR1 is SNHLY and CDR2 is FYNNEI. This chain's CDR3 is CASSEGTSRLETQYF.

The chain is built from TRBV14 and TRBJ2-1. This CDR3 is 14 amino acids long. CDR1 is SGHDN and CDR2 is FVKESK in the germline V gene. This CDR3 reads CASSHLGMDIEQFF.

The chain employs TRBV15 and TRBJ2-7. The CDR3 consists of 13 residues. Germline V lookup: CDR1 LNHNV, CDR2 YYDKDF (reference sequence). This chain's CDR3 is CATSRDEWYEQYF.